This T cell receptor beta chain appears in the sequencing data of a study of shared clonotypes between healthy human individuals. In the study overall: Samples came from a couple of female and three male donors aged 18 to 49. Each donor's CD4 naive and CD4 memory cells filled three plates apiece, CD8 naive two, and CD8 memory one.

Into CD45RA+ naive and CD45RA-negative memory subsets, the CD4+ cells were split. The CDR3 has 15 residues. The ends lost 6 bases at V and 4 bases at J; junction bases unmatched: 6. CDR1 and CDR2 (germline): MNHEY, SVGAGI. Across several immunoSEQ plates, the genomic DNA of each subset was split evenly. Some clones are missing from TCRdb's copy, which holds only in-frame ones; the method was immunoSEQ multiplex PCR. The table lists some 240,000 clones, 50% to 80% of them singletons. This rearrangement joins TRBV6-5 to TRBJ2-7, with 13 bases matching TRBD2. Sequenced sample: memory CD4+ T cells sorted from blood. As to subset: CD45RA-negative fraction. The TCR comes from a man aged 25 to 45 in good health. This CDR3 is CASSLGTSGTYEQYF. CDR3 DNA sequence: TGTGCCAGCAGCCTCGGGACTAGCGGGACTTACGAGCAGTACTTC.